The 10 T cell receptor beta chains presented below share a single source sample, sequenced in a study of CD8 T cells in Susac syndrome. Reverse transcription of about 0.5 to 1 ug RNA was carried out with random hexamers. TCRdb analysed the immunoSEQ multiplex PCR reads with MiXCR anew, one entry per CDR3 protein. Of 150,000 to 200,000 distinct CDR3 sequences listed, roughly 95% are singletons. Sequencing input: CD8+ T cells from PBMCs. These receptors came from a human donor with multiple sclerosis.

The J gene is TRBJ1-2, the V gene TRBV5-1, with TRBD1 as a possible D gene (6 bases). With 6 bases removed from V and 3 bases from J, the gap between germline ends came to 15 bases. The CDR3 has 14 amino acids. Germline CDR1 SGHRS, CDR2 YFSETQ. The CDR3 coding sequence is TGCGCCAGCACAGACATAGGGGGGCACTATGGCTACACCTTC. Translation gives CASTDIGGHYGYTF. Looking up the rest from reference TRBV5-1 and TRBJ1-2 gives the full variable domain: KAGVTQTPRYLIKTRGQQVTLSCSPISGHRSVSWYQQTPGQGLQFLFEYFSETQRNKGNFPGRFSGRQFSNSRSEMNVSTLELGDSALYLCASTDIGGHYGYTFGSGTRLTVV.

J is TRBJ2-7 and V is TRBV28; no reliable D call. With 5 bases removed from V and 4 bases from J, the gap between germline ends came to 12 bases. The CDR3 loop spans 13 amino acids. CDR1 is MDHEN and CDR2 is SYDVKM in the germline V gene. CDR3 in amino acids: CASSHPWAYEQYF. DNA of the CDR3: TGTGCCAGCAGTCACCCTTGGGCGTACGAGCAGTACTTC.

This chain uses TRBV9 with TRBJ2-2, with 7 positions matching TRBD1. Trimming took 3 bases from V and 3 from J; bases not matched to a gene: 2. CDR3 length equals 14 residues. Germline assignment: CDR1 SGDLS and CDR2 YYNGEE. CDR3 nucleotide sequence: TGTGCCAGCAGCGGGACAGGAGACACCGGGGAGCTGTTTTTT. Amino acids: CASSGTGDTGELFF.

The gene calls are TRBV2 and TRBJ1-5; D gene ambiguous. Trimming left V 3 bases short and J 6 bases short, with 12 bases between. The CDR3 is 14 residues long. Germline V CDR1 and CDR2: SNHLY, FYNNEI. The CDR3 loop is CASSDWSSRQPQHF. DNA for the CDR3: TGTGCCAGCAGTGACTGGAGCTCGCGTCAGCCCCAGCATTTT.

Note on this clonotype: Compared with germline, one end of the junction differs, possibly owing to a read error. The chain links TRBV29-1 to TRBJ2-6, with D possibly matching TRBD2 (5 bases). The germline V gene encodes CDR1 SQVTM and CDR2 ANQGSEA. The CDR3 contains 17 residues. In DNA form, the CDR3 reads TGTAGCGTTCAGGTGGTCAGCCGAAGCTCTGGGGCCAACGTCCTGACTTTC. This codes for CSVQVVSRSSGANVLTF.

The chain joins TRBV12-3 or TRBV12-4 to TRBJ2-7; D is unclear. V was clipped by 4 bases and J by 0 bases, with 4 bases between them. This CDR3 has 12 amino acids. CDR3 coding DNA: TGTGCCAGCAGTTGGGACTCCTACGAGCAGTACTTC. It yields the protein CASSWDSYEQYF.

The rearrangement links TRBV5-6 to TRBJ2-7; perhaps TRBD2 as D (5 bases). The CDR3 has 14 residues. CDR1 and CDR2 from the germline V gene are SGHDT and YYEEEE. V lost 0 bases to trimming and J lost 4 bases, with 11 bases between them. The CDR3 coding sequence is TGTGCCAGCAGCTTGGGAGGGCTCAAGTACGAGCAGTACTTC. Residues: CASSLGGLKYEQYF.

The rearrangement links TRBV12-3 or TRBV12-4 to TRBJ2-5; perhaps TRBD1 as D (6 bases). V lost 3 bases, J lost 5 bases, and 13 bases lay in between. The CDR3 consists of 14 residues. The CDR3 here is CASSFTGILETQYF. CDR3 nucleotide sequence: TGTGCCAGCAGTTTTACAGGGATCTTGGAGACCCAGTACTTC.

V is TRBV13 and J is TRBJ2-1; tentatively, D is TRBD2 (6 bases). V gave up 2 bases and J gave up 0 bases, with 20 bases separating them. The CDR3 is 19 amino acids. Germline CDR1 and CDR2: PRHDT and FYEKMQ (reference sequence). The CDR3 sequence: CASSLTAARGGSSYNEQFF. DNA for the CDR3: TGTGCCAGCAGCTTAACGGCCGCTCGCGGAGGGAGCTCCTACAATGAGCAGTTCTTC.

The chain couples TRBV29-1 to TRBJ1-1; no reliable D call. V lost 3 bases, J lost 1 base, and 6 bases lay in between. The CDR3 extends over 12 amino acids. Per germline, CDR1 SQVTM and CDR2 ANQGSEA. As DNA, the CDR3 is TGCAGCGTTGACGCCCGGAACACTGAAGCTTTCTTT. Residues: CSVDARNTEAFF.